This T cell receptor beta chain derives from a study of shared T cell receptors in the human thymus. The junction had 6 bases not matched to a gene; V was cut back by 5 bases and J by 3 bases. Germline V gene data show CDR1 as MDHEN and CDR2 as SYDVKM. The CDR3 contains 14 residues. Clones were sequenced by immunoSEQ multiplex PCR, and TCRdb holds only the in-frame ones, with some missing. The sample contains some 660,000 clones, around 87% of which appear only once. These data also featured in a second study, about human thymus T cells. In that study: Thymus pieces cut out during corrective heart surgery were the tissue that was used.

The genes are TRBV28 and TRBJ1-1; 7 bases fit TRBD1. What was sequenced was thymocytes. The source of this sequence is a boy in the first two years of life with a congenital heart defect. The CDR3 sequence: CASSPQQGYTEAFF. The DNA of the CDR3 is TGTGCCAGCAGTCCGCAACAGGGGTACACTGAAGCTTTCTTT.